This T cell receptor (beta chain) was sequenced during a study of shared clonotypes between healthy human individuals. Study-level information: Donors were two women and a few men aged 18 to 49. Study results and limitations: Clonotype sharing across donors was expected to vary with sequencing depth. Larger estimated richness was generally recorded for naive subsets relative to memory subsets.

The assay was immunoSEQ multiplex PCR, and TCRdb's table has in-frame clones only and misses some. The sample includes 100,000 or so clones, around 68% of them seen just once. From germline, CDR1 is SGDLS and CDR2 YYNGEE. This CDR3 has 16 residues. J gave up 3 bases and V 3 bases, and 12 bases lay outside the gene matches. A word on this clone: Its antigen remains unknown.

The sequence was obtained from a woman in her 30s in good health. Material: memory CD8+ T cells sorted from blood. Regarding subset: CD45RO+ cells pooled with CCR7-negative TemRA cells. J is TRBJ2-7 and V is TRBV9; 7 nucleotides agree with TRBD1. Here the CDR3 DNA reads TGTGCCAGCAGCGGGGGGACCGGGACAGAATACTACGAGCAGTACTTC. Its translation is CASSGGTGTEYYEQYF.